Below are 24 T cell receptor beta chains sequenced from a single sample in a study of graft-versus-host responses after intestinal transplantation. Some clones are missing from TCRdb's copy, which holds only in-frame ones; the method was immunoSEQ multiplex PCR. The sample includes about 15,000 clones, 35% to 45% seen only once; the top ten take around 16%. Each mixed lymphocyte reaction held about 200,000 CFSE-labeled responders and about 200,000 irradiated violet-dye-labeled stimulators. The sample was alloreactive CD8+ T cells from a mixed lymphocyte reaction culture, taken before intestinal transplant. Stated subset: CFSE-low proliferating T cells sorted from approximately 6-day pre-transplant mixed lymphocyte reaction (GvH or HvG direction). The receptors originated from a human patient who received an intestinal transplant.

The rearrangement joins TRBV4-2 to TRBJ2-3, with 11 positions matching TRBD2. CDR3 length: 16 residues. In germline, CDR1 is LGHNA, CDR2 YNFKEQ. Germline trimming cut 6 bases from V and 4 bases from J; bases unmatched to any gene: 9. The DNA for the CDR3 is TGTGCCAGCAGATCTACTAGCGGGAGAATCGCAGATACGCAGTATTTT. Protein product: CASRSTSGRIADTQYF.

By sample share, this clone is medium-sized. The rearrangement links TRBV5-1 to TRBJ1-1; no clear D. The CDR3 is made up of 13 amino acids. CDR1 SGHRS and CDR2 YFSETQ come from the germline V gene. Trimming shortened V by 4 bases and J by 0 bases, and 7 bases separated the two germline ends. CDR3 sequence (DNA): TGCGCCAGCAGCCCGGGTCTGAACACTGAAGCTTTCTTT. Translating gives CASSPGLNTEAFF. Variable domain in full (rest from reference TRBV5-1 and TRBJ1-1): KAGVTQTPRYLIKTRGQQVTLSCSPISGHRSVSWYQQTPGQGLQFLFEYFSETQRNKGNFPGRFSGRQFSNSRSEMNVSTLELGDSALYLCASSPGLNTEAFFGQGTRLTVV.

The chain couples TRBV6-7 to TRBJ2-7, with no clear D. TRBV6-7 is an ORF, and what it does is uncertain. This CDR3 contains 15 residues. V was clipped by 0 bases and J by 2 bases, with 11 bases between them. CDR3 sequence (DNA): TGTGCCAGCAGTTACTCGGTAGCCAGCACCTACGAGCAGTACTTC. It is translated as CASSYSVASTYEQYF.

The CDR3 region has the DNA TGCGCCAGCAGCTTTTTACCGGACTATGGCTACACCTTC. Its translation is CASSFLPDYGYTF. The rearrangement uses TRBV5-1 and TRBJ1-2; D unresolved. V lost 2 bases and J 3 bases, leaving 8 bases between the germline ends. The germline CDR1 and CDR2 sequences are SGHRS and YFSETQ. The CDR3 totals 13 residues. The entire variable domain, with the rest obtained from reference TRBV5-1 and TRBJ1-2, is as follows: KAGVTQTPRYLIKTRGQQVTLSCSPISGHRSVSWYQQTPGQGLQFLFEYFSETQRNKGNFPGRFSGRQFSNSRSEMNVSTLELGDSALYLCASSFLPDYGYTFGSGTRLTVV.

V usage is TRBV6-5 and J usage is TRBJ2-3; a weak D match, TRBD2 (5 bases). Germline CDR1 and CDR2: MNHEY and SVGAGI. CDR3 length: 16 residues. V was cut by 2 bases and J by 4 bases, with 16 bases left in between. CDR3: CASSYTALSGSDTQYF. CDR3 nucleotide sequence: TGTGCCAGCAGTTACACAGCTCTGAGCGGTTCAGATACGCAGTATTTT.

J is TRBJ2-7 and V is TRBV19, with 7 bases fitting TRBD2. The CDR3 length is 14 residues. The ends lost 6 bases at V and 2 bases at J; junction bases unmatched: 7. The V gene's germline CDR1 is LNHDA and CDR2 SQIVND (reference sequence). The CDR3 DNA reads TGTGCCAGTAGATCCTCCGCGGGGGCCTACGAGCAGTACTTC. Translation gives CASRSSAGAYEQYF. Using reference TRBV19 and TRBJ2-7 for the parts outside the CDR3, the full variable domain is DGGITQSPKYLFRKEGQNVTLSCEQNLNHDAMYWYRQDPGQGLRLIYYSQIVNDFQKGDIAEGYSVSREKKESFPLTVTSAQKNPTAFYLCASRSSAGAYEQYFGPGTRLTVT.

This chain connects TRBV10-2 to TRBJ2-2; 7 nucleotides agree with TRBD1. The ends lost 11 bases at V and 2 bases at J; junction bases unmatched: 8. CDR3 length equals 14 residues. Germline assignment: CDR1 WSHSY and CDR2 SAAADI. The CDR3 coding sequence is TGCGCCGGATACAGGGGTGTAAACACCGGGGAGCTGTTTTTT. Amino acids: CAGYRGVNTGELFF.

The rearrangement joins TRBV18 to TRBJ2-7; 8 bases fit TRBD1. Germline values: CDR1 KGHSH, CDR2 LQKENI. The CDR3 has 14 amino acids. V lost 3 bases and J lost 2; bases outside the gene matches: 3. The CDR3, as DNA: TGTGCCAGCTCACCCGGACAGGGAGCCTACGAGCAGTACTTC. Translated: CASSPGQGAYEQYF.

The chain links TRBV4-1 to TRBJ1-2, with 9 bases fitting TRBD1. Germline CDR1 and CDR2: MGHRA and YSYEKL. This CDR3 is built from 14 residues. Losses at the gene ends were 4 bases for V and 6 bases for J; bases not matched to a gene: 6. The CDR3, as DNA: TGCGCCAGCAGCCCGGACAGGGGAAATGATGGCTACACCTTC. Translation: CASSPDRGNDGYTF.

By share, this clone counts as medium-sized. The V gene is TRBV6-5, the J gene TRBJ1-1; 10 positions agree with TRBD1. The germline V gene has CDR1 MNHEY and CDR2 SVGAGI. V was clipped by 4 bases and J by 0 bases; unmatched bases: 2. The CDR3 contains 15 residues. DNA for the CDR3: TGTGCCAGCAGTTTGACAGGGGGCCTGAACACTGAAGCTTTCTTT. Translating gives CASSLTGGLNTEAFF.

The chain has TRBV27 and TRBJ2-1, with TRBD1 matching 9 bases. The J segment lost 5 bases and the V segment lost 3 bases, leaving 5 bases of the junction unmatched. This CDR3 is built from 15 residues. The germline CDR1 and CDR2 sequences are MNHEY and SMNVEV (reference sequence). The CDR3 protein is CASSLAGQGHNEQFF. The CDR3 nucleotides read TGTGCCAGCAGTTTGGCGGGACAGGGACACAATGAGCAGTTCTTC.

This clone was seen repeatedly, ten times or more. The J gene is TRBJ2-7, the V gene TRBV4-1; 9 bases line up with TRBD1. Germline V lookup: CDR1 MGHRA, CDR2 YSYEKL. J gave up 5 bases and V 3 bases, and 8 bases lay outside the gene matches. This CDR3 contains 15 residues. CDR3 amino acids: CASSQAWTGVDEQYF. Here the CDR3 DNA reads TGCGCCAGCAGCCAGGCATGGACAGGGGTAGACGAGCAGTACTTC.

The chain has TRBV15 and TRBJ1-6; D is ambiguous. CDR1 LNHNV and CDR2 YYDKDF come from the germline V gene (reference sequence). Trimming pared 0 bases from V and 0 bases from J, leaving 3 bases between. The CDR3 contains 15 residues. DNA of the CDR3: TGTGCCACCAGCAGAGACAGCTCCTATAATTCACCCCTCCACTTT. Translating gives CATSRDSSYNSPLHF.

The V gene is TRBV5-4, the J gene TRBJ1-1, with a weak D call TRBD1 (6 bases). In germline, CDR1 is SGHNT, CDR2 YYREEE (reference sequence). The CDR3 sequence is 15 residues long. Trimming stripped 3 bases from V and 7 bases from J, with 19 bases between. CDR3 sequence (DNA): TGTGCCAGCAGCTCGTGGACAGCCCGTTTGGTTGAAGCTTTCTTT. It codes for CASSSWTARLVEAFF.

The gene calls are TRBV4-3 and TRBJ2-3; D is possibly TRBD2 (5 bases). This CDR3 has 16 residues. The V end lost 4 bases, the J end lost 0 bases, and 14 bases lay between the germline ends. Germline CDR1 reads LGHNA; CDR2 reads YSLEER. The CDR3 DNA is TGCGCCAGCAGCCCAGAAAGGTGGACTAGCACAGATACGCAGTATTTT. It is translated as CASSPERWTSTDTQYF.

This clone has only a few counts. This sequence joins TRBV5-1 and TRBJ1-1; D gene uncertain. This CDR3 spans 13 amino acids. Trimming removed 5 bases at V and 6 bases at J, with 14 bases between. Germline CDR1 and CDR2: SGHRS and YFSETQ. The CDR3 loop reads CASSEVMSAEAFF. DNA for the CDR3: TGCGCCAGCAGTGAGGTAATGAGCGCTGAAGCTTTCTTT.

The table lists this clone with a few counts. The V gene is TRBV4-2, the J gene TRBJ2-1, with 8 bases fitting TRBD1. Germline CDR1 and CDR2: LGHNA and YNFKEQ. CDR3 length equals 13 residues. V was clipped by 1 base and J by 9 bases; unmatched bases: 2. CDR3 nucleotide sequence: TGTGCCAGCAGCCAAGGGACAGGGACTGAGCAGTTCTTC. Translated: CASSQGTGTEQFF.

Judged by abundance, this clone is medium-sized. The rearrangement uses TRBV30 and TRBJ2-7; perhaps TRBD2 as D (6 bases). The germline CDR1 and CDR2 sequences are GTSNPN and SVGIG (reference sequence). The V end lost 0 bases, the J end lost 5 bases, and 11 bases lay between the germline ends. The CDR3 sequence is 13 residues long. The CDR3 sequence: CAWSVVGSDEQYF. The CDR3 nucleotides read TGTGCCTGGAGTGTAGTCGGGAGCGACGAGCAGTACTTC.

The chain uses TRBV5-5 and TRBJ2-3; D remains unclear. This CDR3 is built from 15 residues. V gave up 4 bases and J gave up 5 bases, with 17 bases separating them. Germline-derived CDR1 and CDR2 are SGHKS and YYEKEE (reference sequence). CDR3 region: CASSQEPGFVDTQYF. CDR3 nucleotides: TGTGCCAGCAGCCAAGAACCAGGTTTCGTAGATACGCAGTATTTT. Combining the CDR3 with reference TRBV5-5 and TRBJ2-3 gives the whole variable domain DAGVTQSPTHLIKTRGQQVTLRCSPISGHKSVSWYQQVLGQGPQFIFQYYEKEERGRGNFPDRFSARQFPNYSSELNVNALLLGDSALYLCASSQEPGFVDTQYFGPGTRLTVL.

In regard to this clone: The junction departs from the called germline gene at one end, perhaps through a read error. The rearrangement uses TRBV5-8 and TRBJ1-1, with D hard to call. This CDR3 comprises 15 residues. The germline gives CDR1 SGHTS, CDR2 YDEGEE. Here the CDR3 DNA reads TGCGCCAGCAGCCCAGGTGCGTTCATGAACACTGAAGCTTTCTTT. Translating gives CASSPGAFMNTEAFF.

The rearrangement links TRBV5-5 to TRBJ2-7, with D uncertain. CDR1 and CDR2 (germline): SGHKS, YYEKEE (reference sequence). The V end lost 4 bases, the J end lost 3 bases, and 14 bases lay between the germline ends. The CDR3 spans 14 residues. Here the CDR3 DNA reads TGTGCCAGCAGCCTTTCGTTCGGTTACTACGAGCAGTACTTC. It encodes CASSLSFGYYEQYF. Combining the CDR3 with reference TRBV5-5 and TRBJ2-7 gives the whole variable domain DAGVTQSPTHLIKTRGQQVTLRCSPISGHKSVSWYQQVLGQGPQFIFQYYEKEERGRGNFPDRFSARQFPNYSSELNVNALLLGDSALYLCASSLSFGYYEQYFGPGTRLTVT.

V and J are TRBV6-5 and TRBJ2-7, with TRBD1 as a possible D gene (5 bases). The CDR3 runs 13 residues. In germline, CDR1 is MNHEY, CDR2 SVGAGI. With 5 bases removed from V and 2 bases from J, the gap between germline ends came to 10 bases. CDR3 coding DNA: TGTGCCAGCAGTGTCCGACAGCCCTACGAGCAGTACTTC. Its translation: CASSVRQPYEQYF.

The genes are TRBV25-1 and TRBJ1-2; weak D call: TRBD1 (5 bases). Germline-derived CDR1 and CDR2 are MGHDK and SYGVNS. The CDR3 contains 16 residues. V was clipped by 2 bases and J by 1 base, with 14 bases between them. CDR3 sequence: CASSENQGLYNYGYTF. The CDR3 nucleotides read TGTGCCAGCAGTGAAAATCAGGGTCTCTATAACTATGGCTACACCTTC.

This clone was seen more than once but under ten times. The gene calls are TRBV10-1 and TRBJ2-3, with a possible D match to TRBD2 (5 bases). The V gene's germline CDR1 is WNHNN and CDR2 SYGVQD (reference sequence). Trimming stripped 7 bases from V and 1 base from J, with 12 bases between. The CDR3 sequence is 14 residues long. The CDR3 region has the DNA TGCGCCAGCATTGGAGAGCGGCGCACAGATACGCAGTATTTT. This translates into CASIGERRTDTQYF.